The source of this TCR beta chain is a study of blood T cell repertoires in COVID-19 (dated by TCRdb to the early 2020s). Regarding the research as a whole: Samples covering the acute and convalescent phases of COVID-19 were provided by collaborators in the United States, Italy and Spain. The prospective study material was composed of cDNA or gDNA derived from T cells, B-cell-depleted T cells, or PBMCs. Deeply sampled blood TCRbeta repertoires from subjects exposed to, actively infected with, or recovered from COVID-19 were included in the dataset. The repertoires were released in a freely available public database meant as a resource for research on the immune response to SARS-CoV-2. Samples were obtained from the ongoing ImmuneRACE study (first 160 participants) and from some 1,200 subjects provided by 6 global collaborators. Nearly every sample came with metadata listing a de-identified subject ID, COVID-19 status, age in years and sex. Where HLA class I and class II types were available, the types were taken from metadata supplied by the sample provider, not from assay-based typing.

What the authors observed across the whole study: The quantity of clinical and demographic metadata differed by source and by participant and was supplied without curation.

A remark on this clone: This receptor's antigen is unknown. No much larger clone is present one base from it, and per-base qualities are unavailable.

TCRbeta CDR3 regions were amplified from genomic DNA using the immunoSEQ Assay, a bias-controlled multiplex PCR. Regarding the original processing steps: Nucleated cell counts per sample were estimated from amplification of reference gene primers within the assay. Sequence reads were collapsed and filtered to measure the absolute abundance of every unique TCRbeta CDR3 rearrangement. For each sample, productive Simpson clonality was calculated by taking the square root of Simpson's diversity index across productive rearrangements. TCRdb stores this immuneACCESS table with in-frame sequences only. Part of the clones is absent; in the studies checked, under half of the shortfall reflects unresolved V genes, and no reason is known for the rest. V and J calls and clone size are copied from that table; D and trimming were computed from the DNA. The sample contains approximately 230,000 clones, 88% of them found a single time. About 1.3% of the sample is held by the ten biggest clonotypes.

Between the V and J ends, shortened by 5 bases and 3 bases respectively, the junction contains 14 bases. CDR3 length: 16 amino acids, cysteine to phenylalanine. CDR3 DNA only is kept here, 48 bases in frame from base 1. Via the germline V gene (reference sequence), CDR1 is MNHEY and CDR2 SMNVEV. The collaborating institutions used their own protocols to collect whole blood in K2EDTA tubes. For TCRbeta analysis, collaborator samples were shipped as frozen whole blood, as isolated PBMCs, or as DNA extracted from either sample type. The material sequenced was peripheral blood. This TCR came from a man older than 75 with acute or convalescent COVID-19. The chain was built from TRBV27 and TRBJ1-6, with no confident D gene call. The DNA is as follows: TGTGCCAGCAGTCGAGGGTTGTCCCTCTATAATTCACCCCTCCACTTT. Translated, this gives CASSRGLSLYNSPLHF.